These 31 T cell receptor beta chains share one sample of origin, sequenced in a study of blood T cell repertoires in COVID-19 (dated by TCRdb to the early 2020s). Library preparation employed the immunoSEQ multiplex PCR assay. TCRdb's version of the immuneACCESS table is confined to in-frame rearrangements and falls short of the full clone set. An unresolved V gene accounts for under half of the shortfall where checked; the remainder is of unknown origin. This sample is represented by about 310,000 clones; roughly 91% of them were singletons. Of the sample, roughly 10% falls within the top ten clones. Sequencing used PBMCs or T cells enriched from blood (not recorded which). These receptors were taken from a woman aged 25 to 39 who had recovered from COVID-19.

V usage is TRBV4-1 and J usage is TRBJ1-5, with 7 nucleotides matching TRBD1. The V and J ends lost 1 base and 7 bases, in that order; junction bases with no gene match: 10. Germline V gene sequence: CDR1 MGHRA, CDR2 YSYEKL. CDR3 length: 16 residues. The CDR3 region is CASSQVVNRGLQPQHF. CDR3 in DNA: TGCGCCAGCAGCCAAGTCGTGAACAGGGGTTTACAGCCCCAGCATTTT.

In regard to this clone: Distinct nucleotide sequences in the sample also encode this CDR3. CDR3 sequence reads: CASSLGDRGYGYTF. CDR3 bases: TGCGCCAGCAGCTTGGGGGACAGGGGCTATGGCTACACCTTC. V gene TRBV5-1 combines with J gene TRBJ1-2, with 10 bases fitting TRBD1. J gave up 4 bases and V 0 bases, and 0 bases lay outside the gene matches. Germline V gene lookup returns CDR1 SGHRS and CDR2 YFSETQ. The CDR3 length is 14 residues.

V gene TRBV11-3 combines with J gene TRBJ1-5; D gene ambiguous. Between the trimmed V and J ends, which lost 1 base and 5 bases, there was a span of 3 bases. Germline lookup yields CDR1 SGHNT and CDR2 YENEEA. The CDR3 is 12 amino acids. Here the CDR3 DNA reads TGTGCCAGCAGCTTAGGCGATCAGCCCCAGCATTTT. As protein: CASSLGDQPQHF.

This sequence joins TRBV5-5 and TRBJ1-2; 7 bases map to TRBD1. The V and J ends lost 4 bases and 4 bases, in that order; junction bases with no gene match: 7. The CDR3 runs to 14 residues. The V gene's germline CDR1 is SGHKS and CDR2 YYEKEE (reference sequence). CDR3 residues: CASSRGDSSYGYTF. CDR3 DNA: TGTGCCAGCAGCAGGGGGGACAGTAGCTATGGCTACACCTTC.

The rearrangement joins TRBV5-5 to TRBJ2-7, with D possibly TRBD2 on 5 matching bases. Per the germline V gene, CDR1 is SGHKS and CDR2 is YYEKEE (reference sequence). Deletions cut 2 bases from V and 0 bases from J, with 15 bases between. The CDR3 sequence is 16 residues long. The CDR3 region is CASSFFVSGSSYEQYF. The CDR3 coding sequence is TGTGCCAGCAGCTTTTTCGTGAGCGGAAGCTCCTACGAGCAGTACTTC.

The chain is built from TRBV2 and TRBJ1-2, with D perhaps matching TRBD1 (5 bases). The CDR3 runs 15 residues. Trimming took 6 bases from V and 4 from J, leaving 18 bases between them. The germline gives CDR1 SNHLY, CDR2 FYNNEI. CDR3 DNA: TGTGCCAGCAGGAAGACAATACAGGACGCCTATGGCTACACCTTC. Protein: CASRKTIQDAYGYTF. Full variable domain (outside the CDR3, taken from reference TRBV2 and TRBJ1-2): EPEVTQTPSHQVTQMGQEVILRCVPISNHLYFYWYRQILGQKVEFLVSFYNNEISEKSEIFDDQFSVERPDGSNFTLKIRSTKLEDSAMYFCASRKTIQDAYGYTFGSGTRLTVV.

The CDR3 DNA reads TGTGCCAGTAGTATAGTCATCTCTGGGGCCAACGTCCTGACTTTC. Amino acids: CASSIVISGANVLTF. The chain couples TRBV19 to TRBJ2-6, with D unclear. This CDR3 is built from 15 residues. The V gene lost 1 base and the J gene lost 0 bases, with 4 bases spanning the gap. Germline loops: CDR1 LNHDA, CDR2 SQIVND (reference sequence).

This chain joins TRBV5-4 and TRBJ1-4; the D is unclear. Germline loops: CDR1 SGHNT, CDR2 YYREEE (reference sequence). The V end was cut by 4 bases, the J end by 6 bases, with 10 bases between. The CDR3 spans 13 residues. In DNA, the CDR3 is TGTGCCAGCAGCGTGGGTCTTGATGAAAAACTGTTTTTT. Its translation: CASSVGLDEKLFF.

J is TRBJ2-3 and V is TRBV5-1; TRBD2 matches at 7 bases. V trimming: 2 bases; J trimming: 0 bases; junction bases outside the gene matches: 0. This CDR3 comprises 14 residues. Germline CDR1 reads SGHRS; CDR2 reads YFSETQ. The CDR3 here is CASSFSGSTDTQYF. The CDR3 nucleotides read TGCGCCAGCAGCTTTAGCGGGAGCACAGATACGCAGTATTTT.

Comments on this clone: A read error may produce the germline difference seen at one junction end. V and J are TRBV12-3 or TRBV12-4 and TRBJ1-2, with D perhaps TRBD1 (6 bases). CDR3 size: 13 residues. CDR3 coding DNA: TGTGCCAGCAGTTTAGGGACAGTCGATGGGTACACCTTC. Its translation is CASSLGTVDGYTF.

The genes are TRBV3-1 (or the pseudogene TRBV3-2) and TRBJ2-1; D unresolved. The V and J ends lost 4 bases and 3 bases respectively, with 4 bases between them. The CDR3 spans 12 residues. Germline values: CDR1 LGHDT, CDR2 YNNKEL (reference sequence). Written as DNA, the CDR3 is TGTGCCAGCAGCCTCTACTACAATGAGCAGTTCTTC. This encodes CASSLYYNEQFF.

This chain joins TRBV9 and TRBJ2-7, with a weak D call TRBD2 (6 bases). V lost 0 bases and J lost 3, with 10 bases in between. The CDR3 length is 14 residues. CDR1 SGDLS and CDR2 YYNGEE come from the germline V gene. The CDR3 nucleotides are TGTGCCAGCAGCGTAGTCGGGACTGGCTACGAGCAGTACTTC. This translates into CASSVVGTGYEQYF.

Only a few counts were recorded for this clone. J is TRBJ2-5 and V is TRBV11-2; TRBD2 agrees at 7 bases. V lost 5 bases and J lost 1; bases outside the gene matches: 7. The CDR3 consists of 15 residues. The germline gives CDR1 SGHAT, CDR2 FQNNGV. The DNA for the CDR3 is TGTGCCAGCAGCCCCCGAGAGCGGGGCCAAGAGACCCAGTACTTC. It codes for CASSPRERGQETQYF.

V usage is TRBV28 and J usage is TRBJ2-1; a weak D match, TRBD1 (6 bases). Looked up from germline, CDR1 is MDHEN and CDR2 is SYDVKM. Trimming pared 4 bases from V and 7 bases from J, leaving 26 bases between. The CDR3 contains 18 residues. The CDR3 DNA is TGTGCCAGCAGTTCCGGAAATCCGGACAGAAGAGTGGTTAATGAGCAGTTCTTC. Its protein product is CASSSGNPDRRVVNEQFF. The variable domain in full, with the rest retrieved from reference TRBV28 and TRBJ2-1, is DVKVTQSSRYLVKRTGEKVFLECVQDMDHENMFWYRQDPGLGLRLIYFSYDVKMKEKGDIPEGYSVSREKKERFSLILESASTNQTSMYLCASSSGNPDRRVVNEQFFGPGTRLTVL.

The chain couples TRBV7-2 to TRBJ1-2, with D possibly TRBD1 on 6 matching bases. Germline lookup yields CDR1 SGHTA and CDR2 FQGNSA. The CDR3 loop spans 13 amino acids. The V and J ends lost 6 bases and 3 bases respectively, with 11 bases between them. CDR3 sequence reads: CASRLGGDYGYTF. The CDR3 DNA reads TGTGCCAGCAGGCTAGGGGGTGACTATGGCTACACCTTC.

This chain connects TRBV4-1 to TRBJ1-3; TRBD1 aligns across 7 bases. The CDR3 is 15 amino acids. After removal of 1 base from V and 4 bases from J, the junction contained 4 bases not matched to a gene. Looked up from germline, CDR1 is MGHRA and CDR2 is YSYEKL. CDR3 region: CASSQGRGPGNTIYF. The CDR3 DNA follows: TGCGCCAGCAGCCAAGGGAGGGGGCCCGGAAACACCATATATTTT.

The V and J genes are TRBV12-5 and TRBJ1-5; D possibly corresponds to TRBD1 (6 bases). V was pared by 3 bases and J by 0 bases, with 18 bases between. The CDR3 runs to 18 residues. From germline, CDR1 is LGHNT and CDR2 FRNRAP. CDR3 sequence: CASGFHMDSLYSNQPQHF. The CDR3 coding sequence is TGTGCTAGTGGTTTCCACATGGACAGCCTTTATAGCAATCAGCCCCAGCATTTT. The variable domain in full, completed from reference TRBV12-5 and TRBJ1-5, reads DARVTQTPRHKVTEMGQEVTMRCQPILGHNTVFWYRQTMMQGLELLAYFRNRAPLDDSGMPKDRFSAEMPDATLATLKIQPSEPRDSAVYFCASGFHMDSLYSNQPQHFGDGTRLSIL.

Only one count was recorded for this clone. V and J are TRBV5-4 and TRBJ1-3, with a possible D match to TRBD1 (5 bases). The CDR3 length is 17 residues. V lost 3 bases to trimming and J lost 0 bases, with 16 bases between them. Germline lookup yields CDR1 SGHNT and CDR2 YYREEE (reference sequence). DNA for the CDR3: TGTGCCAGCAGCTCAGGGCTCCTGAGAGCCTCTGGAAACACCATATATTTT. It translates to CASSSGLLRASGNTIYF.

The DNA of the CDR3 is TGTGCCAGCTCTACGACAGAGAACACTGAAGCTTTCTTT. This encodes CASSTTENTEAFF. V usage is TRBV18 and J usage is TRBJ1-1; a weak D match, TRBD1 (5 bases). V was pared by 6 bases and J by 1 base, with 9 bases between. CDR3 size: 13 residues. The germline V gene encodes CDR1 KGHSH and CDR2 LQKENI. The variable domain in full, completed from reference TRBV18 and TRBJ1-1, reads NAGVMQNPRHLVRRRGQEARLRCSPMKGHSHVYWYRQLPEEGLKFMVYLQKENIIDESGMPKERFSAEFPKEGPSILRIQQVVRGDSAAYFCASSTTENTEAFFGQGTRLTVV.

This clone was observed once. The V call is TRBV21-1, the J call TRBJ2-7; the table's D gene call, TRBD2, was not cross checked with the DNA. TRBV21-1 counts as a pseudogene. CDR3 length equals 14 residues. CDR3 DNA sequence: TGTGCCAGCAGCCATAGCGGGAACCACTACGAGCAGTACTTC. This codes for CASSHSGNHYEQYF.

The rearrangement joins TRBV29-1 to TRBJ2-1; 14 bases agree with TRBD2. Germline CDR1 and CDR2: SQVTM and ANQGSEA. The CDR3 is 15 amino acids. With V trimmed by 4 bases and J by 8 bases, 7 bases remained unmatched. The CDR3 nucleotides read TGCAGCGTTGTCCCGGGACTAGCGGGAGCCTATGAGCAGTTCTTC. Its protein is CSVVPGLAGAYEQFF.

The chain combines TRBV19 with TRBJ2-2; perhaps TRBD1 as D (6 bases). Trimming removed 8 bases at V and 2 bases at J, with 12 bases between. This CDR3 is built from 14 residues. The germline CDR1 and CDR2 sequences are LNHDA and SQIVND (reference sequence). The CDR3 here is CASRRTANTGELFF. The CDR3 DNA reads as TGTGCCAGTCGGAGGACAGCTAACACCGGGGAGCTGTTTTTT.

Written as DNA, the CDR3 is TGTGCCTGGGGAGGCAGGGGGCTCTACACTGAAGCTTTCTTT. It yields the protein CAWGGRGLYTEAFF. The chain employs TRBV30 and TRBJ1-1, with TRBD1 identical over 8 bases. Germline CDR1 reads GTSNPN; CDR2 reads SVGIG (reference sequence). With V trimmed by 5 bases and J by 3 bases, 8 bases remained unmatched. The CDR3 is 14 amino acids.

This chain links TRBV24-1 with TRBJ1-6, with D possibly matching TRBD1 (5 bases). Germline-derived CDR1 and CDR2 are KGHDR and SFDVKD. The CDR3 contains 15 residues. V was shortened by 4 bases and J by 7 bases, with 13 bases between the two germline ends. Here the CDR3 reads CATSDSRVLNSPLHF. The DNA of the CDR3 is TGTGCCACCAGTGACTCCAGGGTTCTGAATTCACCCCTCCACTTT.

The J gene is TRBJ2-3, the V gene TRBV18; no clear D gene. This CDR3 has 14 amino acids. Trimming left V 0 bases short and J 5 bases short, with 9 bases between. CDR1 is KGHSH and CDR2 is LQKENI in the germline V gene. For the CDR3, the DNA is TGTGCCAGCTCACCACCGGCAGGCAGAGATACGCAGTATTTT. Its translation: CASSPPAGRDTQYF.

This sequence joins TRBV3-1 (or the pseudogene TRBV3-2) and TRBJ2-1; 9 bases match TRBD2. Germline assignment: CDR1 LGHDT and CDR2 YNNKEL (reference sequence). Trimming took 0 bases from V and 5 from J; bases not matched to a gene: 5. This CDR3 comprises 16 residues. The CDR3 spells CASSQDGLAGNNEQFF. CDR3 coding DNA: TGTGCCAGCAGCCAAGATGGGCTAGCGGGAAACAATGAGCAGTTCTTC.

The CDR3 region has the DNA TGTGCCACTCTCACAGGGGGCCCTACCAACACCGGGGAGCTGTTTTTT. This codes for CATLTGGPTNTGELFF. The V call is TRBV19, the J call TRBJ2-2; 9 bases agree with TRBD1. Per germline, CDR1 LNHDA and CDR2 SQIVND (reference sequence). V shed 10 bases and J 2 bases; nucleotides not matched to a gene: 11. This CDR3 is built from 16 residues.

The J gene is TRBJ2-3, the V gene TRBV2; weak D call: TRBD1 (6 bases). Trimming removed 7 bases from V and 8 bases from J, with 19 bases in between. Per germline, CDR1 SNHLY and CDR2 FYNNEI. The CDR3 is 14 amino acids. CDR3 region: CASTQGPRVGTQYF. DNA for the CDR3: TGTGCCAGCACCCAGGGGCCACGAGTGGGTACGCAGTATTTT.

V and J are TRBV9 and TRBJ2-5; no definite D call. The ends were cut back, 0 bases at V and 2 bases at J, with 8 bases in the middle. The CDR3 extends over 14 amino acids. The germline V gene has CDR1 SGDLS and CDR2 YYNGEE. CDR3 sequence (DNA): TGTGCCAGCAGCGTAGGGTCGGTACAAGAGACCCAGTACTTC. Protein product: CASSVGSVQETQYF.

The DNA of the CDR3 is TGTGCCAGCGGTCCCCTGAGCTCCTACAATGAGCAGTTCTTC. It codes for CASGPLSSYNEQFF. This chain joins TRBV6-5 and TRBJ2-1; no firm D call. The CDR3 spans 14 residues. The V end lost 8 bases, the J end lost 0 bases, and 11 bases lay between the germline ends. Germline CDR1 MNHEY, CDR2 SVGAGI.

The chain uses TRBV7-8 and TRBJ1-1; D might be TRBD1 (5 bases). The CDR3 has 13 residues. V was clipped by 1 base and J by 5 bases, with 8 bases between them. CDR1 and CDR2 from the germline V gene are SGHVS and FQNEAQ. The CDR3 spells CASSLDRGTEAFF. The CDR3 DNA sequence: TGTGCCAGCAGCTTAGATCGGGGGACTGAAGCTTTCTTT.